This passage covers 15 T cell receptor beta chains from one sample sequenced in a study of blood T cell repertoires in COVID-19. Sequenced by immunoSEQ multiplex PCR; TCRdb stores in-frame clones only, minus some. The data show under 200,000 clones, about 88% seen once. Sequencing was done on a sample of peripheral blood. Every receptor here comes from a man in his forties or fifties with active or convalescent COVID-19.

The chain has TRBV16 and TRBJ1-1; 11 bases are shared with TRBD1. From germline, CDR1 is KGHSY and CDR2 FQNENV. The CDR3 has 15 amino acids. J was trimmed by 6 bases and V by 2 bases; bases with no gene match: 5. The CDR3 protein is CASSQRTGGSPEAFF. The CDR3 bases are TGTGCCAGCAGCCAAAGGACAGGGGGCAGCCCTGAAGCTTTCTTT. The whole variable domain, filled in from reference TRBV16 and TRBJ1-1, reads GEEVAQTPKHLVRGEGQKAKLYCAPIKGHSYVFWYQQVLKNEFKFLISFQNENVFDETGMPKERFSAKCLPNSPCSLEIQATKLEDSAVYFCASSQRTGGSPEAFFGQGTRLTVV.

The chain recombines TRBV23-1 with TRBJ2-5; perhaps TRBD1 as D (5 bases). TRBV23-1 falls under the ORF class, with uncertain function. There are 15 residues in the CDR3. Trimming took 2 bases from V and 7 from J, leaving 17 bases between them. The CDR3 sequence is CASSQPHRTKGTQYF. CDR3 nucleotide sequence: TGCGCCAGCAGTCAACCTCACAGGACCAAGGGGACCCAGTACTTC.

This clone was found a few times. The genes are TRBV7-8 and TRBJ2-1; 8 positions match TRBD1. Germline V gene lookup returns CDR1 SGHVS and CDR2 FQNEAQ. V trimming: 5 bases; J trimming: 5 bases; junction bases outside the gene matches: 14. This CDR3 comprises 17 residues. CDR3 nucleotide sequence: TGTGCCAGCAGCGCAAAGGGACAGGAGACGTCTAACAATGAGCAGTTCTTC. It codes for CASSAKGQETSNNEQFF.

The chain joins TRBV9 to TRBJ2-3; the match to TRBD2 covers 12 bases. The CDR3 consists of 16 residues. V gave up 4 bases and J gave up 5 bases; unmatched junction bases: 8. Germline CDR1 SGDLS, CDR2 YYNGEE. CDR3 protein: CASSSRTSGTGDTQYF. Here the CDR3 DNA reads TGTGCCAGCAGCTCCCGGACTAGCGGGACTGGAGATACGCAGTATTTT.

The rearrangement joins TRBV7-3 to TRBJ2-7; D is perhaps TRBD1 (6 bases). Germline lookup yields CDR1 SGHTA and CDR2 FQGTGA. This CDR3 spans 13 amino acids. V shed 5 bases and J shed 2 bases, with 10 bases lying between them. CDR3 loop: CASSARGPYEQYF. The CDR3 DNA is TGTGCCAGCAGCGCCAGGGGACCCTACGAGCAGTACTTC. The full variable domain, with the rest looked up from reference TRBV7-3 and TRBJ2-7, is GAGVSQTPSNKVTEKGKYVELRCDPISGHTALYWYRQSLGQGPEFLIYFQGTGAADDSGLPNDRFFAVRPEGSVSTLKIQRTERGDSAVYLCASSARGPYEQYFGPGTRLTVT.

The chain recombines TRBV5-6 with TRBJ2-6; TRBD1 matches at 8 bases. Germline CDR1 and CDR2: SGHDT and YYEEEE. The CDR3 runs 17 residues. Trimming took 7 bases from V and 0 from J; bases not matched to a gene: 9. CDR3 protein: CASAEGTGNSGANVLTF. Written as DNA, the CDR3 is TGTGCCAGCGCGGAGGGGACAGGCAACTCTGGGGCCAACGTCCTGACTTTC. Based on the CDR3 plus reference TRBV5-6 and TRBJ2-6, the full variable domain is DAGVTQSPTHLIKTRGQQVTLRCSPKSGHDTVSWYQQALGQGPQFIFQYYEEEERQRGNFPDRFSGHQFPNYSSELNVNALLLGDSALYLCASAEGTGNSGANVLTFGAGSRLTVL.

The table lists this clone with a count of one. The DNA for the CDR3 is TGTGCCAGCAGCTTCCGTAGCGGGAGGATTTACAATGAGCAGTTCTTC. It translates to CASSFRSGRIYNEQFF. The gene calls are TRBV7-2 and TRBJ2-1; 10 positions agree with TRBD2. CDR3 length equals 16 residues. J lost 4 bases, V lost 3 bases, and 6 bases had no gene match. CDR1 is SGHTA and CDR2 is FQGNSA in the germline V gene.

The rearrangement uses TRBV5-4 and TRBJ1-3; D unclear. Germline CDR1 reads SGHNT; CDR2 reads YYREEE (reference sequence). This CDR3 contains 15 residues. The V end was cut by 0 bases, the J end by 0 bases, with 7 bases between. The CDR3 protein is CASSLERSSGNTIYF. The DNA for the CDR3 is TGTGCCAGCAGCTTGGAACGGTCCTCTGGAAACACCATATATTTT. Based on the CDR3 plus reference TRBV5-4 and TRBJ1-3, the full variable domain is ETGVTQSPTHLIKTRGQQVTLRCSSQSGHNTVSWYQQALGQGPQFIFQYYREEENGRGNFPPRFSGLQFPNYSSELNVNALELDDSALYLCASSLERSSGNTIYFGEGSWLTVV.

The chain joins TRBV6-6 to TRBJ1-3; D may be TRBD1 (6 bases). There are 16 residues in the CDR3. The germline gives CDR1 MNHNY, CDR2 SVGAGI (reference sequence). V was shortened by 5 bases and J by 4 bases, with 18 bases between the two germline ends. The DNA for the CDR3 is TGTGCCAGCAGTCATATGAGAACAGGGAACGGAAACACCATATATTTT. Translated: CASSHMRTGNGNTIYF.

Concerning this clone itself: Different DNA sequences within this sample yield the same CDR3. V and J are TRBV28 and TRBJ1-6, with D possibly TRBD1 on 5 matching bases. The CDR3 loop spans 16 amino acids. V lost 3 bases, J lost 1 base, and 10 bases lay in between. Germline values: CDR1 MDHEN, CDR2 SYDVKM. The CDR3 region is CASSLGGASYNSPLHF. The CDR3 DNA reads as TGTGCCAGCAGTTTGGGGGGTGCGTCCTATAATTCACCCCTCCACTTT.

In DNA form, the CDR3 reads TGTGCCAGCAGCTTCAGGGGACAGAACACCGGGGAGCTGTTTTTT. It codes for CASSFRGQNTGELFF. The chain has TRBV7-2 and TRBJ2-2, with a possible D match to TRBD1 (6 bases). Trimming removed 3 bases at V and 1 base at J, with 9 bases between. CDR1 and CDR2 (germline): SGHTA, FQGNSA. The CDR3 covers 15 residues.

This rearrangement joins TRBV11-3 to TRBJ2-3; 8 nucleotides align to TRBD1. Trimming at V came to 3 bases and at J to 6 bases, leaving 8 bases not matched to a gene. The CDR3 sequence is 15 residues long. Germline assignment: CDR1 SGHNT and CDR2 YENEEA. Here the CDR3 reads CASSFRTGKGDTQYF. Written as DNA, the CDR3 is TGTGCCAGCAGCTTCCGGACAGGGAAGGGGGATACGCAGTATTTT.

The chain employs TRBV14 and TRBJ2-5; D gene unclear. In germline, CDR1 is SGHDN, CDR2 FVKESK. Trimming removed 0 bases from V and 1 base from J, with 9 bases in between. CDR3 length: 15 amino acids. CDR3 region: CASSQDQVVQETQYF. CDR3 in DNA: TGTGCCAGCAGCCAAGATCAGGTGGTCCAAGAGACCCAGTACTTC.

The chain employs TRBV19 and TRBJ2-7; 10 positions match TRBD2. Per germline, CDR1 LNHDA and CDR2 SQIVND (reference sequence). The ends lost 5 bases at V and 0 bases at J; junction bases unmatched: 4. The CDR3 contains 15 residues. CDR3 amino acids: CASSARLAGSYEQYF. The CDR3 region has the DNA TGTGCCAGTAGTGCCCGACTAGCGGGCTCCTACGAGCAGTACTTC.

The chain links TRBV12-1 to TRBJ2-7; the table's D call of TRBD2 was not tested on the DNA. TRBV12-1 is labeled a pseudogene. This CDR3 contains 15 residues. The CDR3 region is CASSLELRSPYEQYF. In DNA form, the CDR3 reads TGTGCCAGCAGCCTAGAACTAAGAAGCCCCTACGAGCAGTACTTC.